One and the same sample provided the 29 T cell receptor beta chains below, sequenced in a study of cytomegalovirus exposure and HLA in healthy donors (TCRdb year 2017). Library creation used the immunoSEQ multiplex PCR assay. TCRdb holds this immuneACCESS table with in-frame rearrangements only. Some clones are missing; in checked studies, unresolved V genes explain under half, and the rest has no known cause. For this sample there are approximately 200,000 clones; 90% to 95% appear just once. The biggest ten clones account for approximately 1.1% of the sample. The sequenced sample consisted of PBMCs. The receptors come from a young woman in good health and CMV-seronegative.

This chain links TRBV5-1 with TRBJ1-5, with D unclear. CDR1 is SGHRS and CDR2 is YFSETQ in the germline V gene. V lost 0 bases to trimming and J lost 7 bases, with 11 bases between them. CDR3 length equals 14 residues. In DNA, the CDR3 is TGCGCCAGCAGCTTGGACCATCCGGGGCAGCCCCAGCATTTT. Amino acid sequence: CASSLDHPGQPQHF.

The chain employs TRBV7-2 and TRBJ2-1, with 8 bases that match TRBD1. Germline values: CDR1 SGHTA, CDR2 FQGNSA. This CDR3 has 14 residues. J was trimmed by 7 bases and V by 5 bases; bases with no gene match: 7. In DNA form, the CDR3 reads TGTGCCAGCAGCCCACGGACAGGGAAAAATGAGCAGTTCTTC. Translation: CASSPRTGKNEQFF.

V gene TRBV6-6 combines with J gene TRBJ2-3; 7 nucleotides match TRBD1. Germline values: CDR1 MNHNY, CDR2 SVGAGI (reference sequence). The CDR3 sequence is 16 residues long. Trimming removed 6 bases from V and 6 bases from J; junction bases left unmatched: 15. CDR3 DNA: TGTGCCAGCAGCTCCCCAGGGGGTTTGGGGTGGGATACGCAGTATTTT. It is translated as CASSSPGGLGWDTQYF.

The V gene is TRBV5-4, the J gene TRBJ1-3; tentative D call: TRBD1 (6 bases). The CDR3 is 15 residues long. From germline, CDR1 is SGHNT and CDR2 YYREEE (reference sequence). The V end lost 2 bases, the J end lost 3 bases, and 12 bases lay between the germline ends. The CDR3 nucleotides are TGTGCCAGCAGCTTAAGGGGGTCTGGTGGAAACACCATATATTTT. As protein: CASSLRGSGGNTIYF.

In this sample, this clone turned up once. V gene TRBV30 combines with J gene TRBJ1-2; TRBD1 aligns across 11 bases. This CDR3 contains 16 residues. V dropped 3 bases and J dropped 3; count of bases not matched to a gene: 9. Per germline, CDR1 GTSNPN and CDR2 SVGIG (reference sequence). The CDR3 loop reads CAWSAPRTGGDYGYTF. Here the CDR3 DNA reads TGTGCCTGGAGCGCCCCCCGGACAGGGGGCGACTATGGCTACACCTTC.

In its sample, this clone was seen once. Other DNA sequences within the sample encode an identical CDR3. V is TRBV7-3 and J is TRBJ2-5; TRBD2 might be the D (5 bases). The CDR3 runs to 13 residues. V lost 3 bases and J 5 bases, leaving 10 bases between the germline ends. Germline V CDR1 and CDR2: SGHTA, FQGTGA. CDR3 DNA sequence: TGTGCCAGCAGCTTGTCGGGAAGTGAGACCCAGTACTTC. This gives the protein CASSLSGSETQYF.

This clone was observed a few times. The CDR3 DNA reads TGTGCCAGCAGCTTCGACAGGGGAAGAGGGGCAGATACGCAGTATTTT. Translated: CASSFDRGRGADTQYF. The V and J genes are TRBV7-2 and TRBJ2-3; 8 bases line up with TRBD1. V dropped 3 bases and J dropped 4; count of bases not matched to a gene: 9. Germline lookup yields CDR1 SGHTA and CDR2 FQGNSA. The CDR3 length is 16 residues.

DNA for the CDR3: TGTGCCAGCAGTGAAGGGTTAGCGGGAGCATTCTACGAGCAGTACTTC. Translating it yields CASSEGLAGAFYEQYF. J is TRBJ2-7 and V is TRBV6-1, with TRBD2 identical over 9 bases. The CDR3 has 16 residues. The germline V gene has CDR1 MNHNS and CDR2 SASEGT. With V trimmed by 1 base and J by 3 bases, 7 bases remained unmatched.

This clone was counted a single time. The J gene is TRBJ2-1, the V gene TRBV28; 12 positions agree with TRBD2. CDR1 is MDHEN and CDR2 is SYDVKM in the germline V gene. This CDR3 is 15 amino acids long. V lost 5 bases to trimming and J lost 2 bases; unmatched junction nucleotides: 1. The CDR3 DNA reads TGTGCCAGCAGTCGACTAGCGGGAGCCTACAATGAGCAGTTCTTC. This gives the protein CASSRLAGAYNEQFF.

The J gene is TRBJ1-1, the V gene TRBV29-1; possibly TRBD1 for D (5 bases). CDR3 length equals 13 residues. V shed 3 bases and J shed 1 base, with 9 bases lying between them. Per germline, CDR1 SQVTM and CDR2 ANQGSEA. The CDR3 DNA follows: TGCAGCGTTGATCAGGGCCCGAACACTGAAGCTTTCTTT. Translation: CSVDQGPNTEAFF.

The chain couples TRBV13 to TRBJ2-3, with D possibly being TRBD2 (5 bases). The CDR3 is made up of 16 amino acids. Germline-derived CDR1 and CDR2 are PRHDT and FYEKMQ (reference sequence). With 3 bases removed from V and 1 base from J, the gap between germline ends came to 14 bases. The CDR3 DNA reads as TGTGCCAGCAGCTTCAAGGGTGGTAGCGGCACAGATACGCAGTATTTT. This encodes CASSFKGGSGTDTQYF.

The chain combines TRBV5-1 with TRBJ1-1, with TRBD1 identical over 9 bases. Trimming cost V 1 base and J 5 bases; bases outside gene matches: 6. This CDR3 has 15 amino acids. Germline V lookup: CDR1 SGHRS, CDR2 YFSETQ. This chain's CDR3 is CASSLRGQGRTEAFF. CDR3 nucleotides: TGCGCCAGCAGCTTGAGGGGACAGGGTCGGACTGAAGCTTTCTTT.

This rearrangement joins TRBV27 to TRBJ2-1; tentative D call: TRBD1 (6 bases). Germline-derived CDR1 and CDR2 are MNHEY and SMNVEV (reference sequence). V was trimmed by 3 bases and J by 7 bases, leaving 19 bases between them. This CDR3 is 16 amino acids long. The CDR3 sequence is CASSLYLTGRGNEQFF. The CDR3, as DNA: TGTGCCAGCAGTTTGTATCTGACAGGTAGGGGGAATGAGCAGTTCTTC.

The genes are TRBV30 and TRBJ2-7; perhaps TRBD2 as D (7 bases). V was pared by 4 bases and J by 3 bases, with 16 bases between. Per germline, CDR1 GTSNPN and CDR2 SVGIG (reference sequence). This CDR3 contains 14 residues. CDR3 DNA: TGTGCCTGGACCGTACAGGGCGGGAGCTACGAGCAGTACTTC. Translation gives CAWTVQGGSYEQYF. The full variable domain, rest sourced from reference TRBV30 and TRBJ2-7, is SQTIHQWPATLVQPVGSPLSLECTVEGTSNPNLYWYRQAAGRGLQLLFYSVGIGQISSEVPQNLSASRPQDRQFILSSKKLLLSDSGFYLCAWTVQGGSYEQYFGPGTRLTVT.

The rearrangement uses TRBV27 and TRBJ2-1, with a possible D match to TRBD2 (5 bases). The CDR3 is made up of 14 amino acids. Germline loops: CDR1 MNHEY, CDR2 SMNVEV (reference sequence). With 8 bases removed from V and 4 bases from J, the gap between germline ends came to 15 bases. CDR3 residues: CASSSGPKYNEQFF. CDR3 nucleotide sequence: TGTGCCAGCTCAAGCGGACCAAAATACAATGAGCAGTTCTTC.

The chain combines TRBV7-2 with TRBJ2-7; 10 bases align to TRBD2. Germline values: CDR1 SGHTA, CDR2 FQGNSA. Trimming cost V 5 bases and J 3 bases; bases outside gene matches: 4. This CDR3 comprises 14 residues. In nucleotides, the CDR3 is TGTGCCAGCAGCCCTGGACTAGCGGACTACGAGCAGTACTTC. It codes for CASSPGLADYEQYF.

The V call is TRBV27, the J call TRBJ2-3, with 9 bases identical to TRBD1. CDR1 MNHEY and CDR2 SMNVEV come from the germline V gene (reference sequence). The V and J ends lost 9 bases and 6 bases, in that order; junction bases with no gene match: 7. The CDR3 covers 13 residues. The CDR3 is CASTTGGADTQYF. The CDR3 DNA reads as TGTGCCAGTACCACAGGGGGCGCGGATACGCAGTATTTT.

V and J are TRBV27 and TRBJ1-1; TRBD1 is a possible D gene (5 bases). This CDR3 comprises 15 residues. V was shortened by 5 bases and J by 1 base, with 14 bases between the two germline ends. CDR1 MNHEY and CDR2 SMNVEV come from the germline V gene (reference sequence). In DNA, the CDR3 is TGTGCCAGCAGTCCCCGGGGGGTACCGAACACTGAAGCTTTCTTT. Amino acids: CASSPRGVPNTEAFF.

The chain joins TRBV10-3 to TRBJ1-5; the match to TRBD1 covers 10 bases. CDR3 size: 16 residues. V shed 2 bases, J shed 9 bases, and the junction held 10 bases outside the gene matches. Germline lookup yields CDR1 ENHRY and CDR2 SYGVKD. CDR3 protein: CAISEPGTGAVRPQHF. As DNA, the CDR3 is TGTGCCATCAGTGAGCCCGGGACAGGGGCCGTCCGGCCCCAGCATTTT.

This clone was recorded once. The V and J genes are TRBV4-2 and TRBJ2-5; TRBD2 agrees at 11 bases. Trimming at V came to 3 bases and at J to 5 bases, leaving 11 bases not matched to a gene. The germline CDR1 and CDR2 sequences are LGHNA and YNFKEQ. The CDR3 runs to 17 residues. The CDR3 nucleotides are TGTGCCAGCAGCCAGGGGGTCTTAGCGGGAGGGCTGGAGACCCAGTACTTC. Protein sequence: CASSQGVLAGGLETQYF.

The chain recombines TRBV5-4 with TRBJ1-5; D ambiguous. V lost 2 bases and J 4 bases, leaving 7 bases between the germline ends. This CDR3 is 13 amino acids long. The germline CDR1 and CDR2 sequences are SGHNT and YYREEE (reference sequence). CDR3 bases: TGTGCCAGCAGCTTTGACACGAATCAGCCCCAGCATTTT. Translated, it gives CASSFDTNQPQHF.

The gene calls are TRBV6-1 and TRBJ2-2; D possibly corresponds to TRBD1 (6 bases). V shed 6 bases and J shed 2 bases, with 10 bases lying between them. CDR1 is MNHNS and CDR2 is SASEGT in the germline V gene. The length of the CDR3 is 14 residues. Here the CDR3 reads CASRTGGNTGELFF. CDR3 nucleotide sequence: TGTGCCAGCAGGACAGGCGGCAACACCGGGGAGCTGTTTTTT.

The chain has TRBV7-9 and TRBJ1-1; D perhaps matches TRBD1 (6 bases). CDR1 is SEHNR, CDR2 FQNEAQ, per germline (reference sequence). The CDR3 contains 16 residues. Trimming took 5 bases from V and 1 from J, leaving 17 bases between them. The CDR3 here is CASSRPRTVENTEAFF. The DNA of the CDR3 is TGTGCCAGCAGCCGACCGCGGACAGTAGAGAACACTGAAGCTTTCTTT.

V usage is TRBV5-4 and J usage is TRBJ2-5; 7 bases match TRBD1. Per the germline V gene, CDR1 is SGHNT and CDR2 is YYREEE (reference sequence). This CDR3 is built from 13 residues. With 5 bases clipped from V and 5 bases from J, the junction kept 6 bases outside the gene matches. This CDR3 reads CASREDRDETQYF. CDR3 bases: TGTGCCAGCAGGGAAGACAGGGACGAGACCCAGTACTTC.

The V and J genes are TRBV5-1 and TRBJ2-5, with D possibly matching TRBD2 (5 bases). Germline assignment: CDR1 SGHRS and CDR2 YFSETQ. With 4 bases removed from V and 4 bases from J, the gap between germline ends came to 11 bases. The CDR3 is 13 residues long. CDR3 amino acids: CASSPLVGETQYF. The CDR3 DNA reads as TGCGCCAGCAGCCCACTAGTAGGAGAGACCCAGTACTTC.

DNA for the CDR3: TGTGCCAGCAGCCCCCGCGGGGACCTCTCCTACGAGCAGTACTTC. Its protein is CASSPRGDLSYEQYF. This chain connects TRBV6-6 to TRBJ2-7; a possible D gene is TRBD2 (6 bases). V dropped 6 bases and J dropped 0 bases, with 15 bases sitting between them. CDR1 and CDR2 (germline): MNHNY, SVGAGI (reference sequence). CDR3 length equals 15 residues.

The V call is TRBV19, the J call TRBJ2-3, with D tentatively TRBD1 (6 bases). The CDR3 spans 18 residues. V was trimmed by 6 bases and J by 1 base, leaving 23 bases between them. Germline CDR1 and CDR2: LNHDA and SQIVND (reference sequence). CDR3: CASRTGTRAKLGTDTQYF. CDR3 DNA sequence: TGTGCCAGTAGGACCGGGACAAGAGCCAAATTGGGCACAGATACGCAGTATTTT.

The V gene is TRBV7-9, the J gene TRBJ2-7; possible D gene TRBD1, 6 bases. The germline gives CDR1 SEHNR, CDR2 FQNEAQ (reference sequence). Deletions cut 5 bases from V and 2 bases from J, with 16 bases between. The CDR3 extends over 15 amino acids. The CDR3 DNA sequence: TGTGCCAGCAGCGGGAGAGGGGGTCAAGCCTACGAGCAGTACTTC. Protein product: CASSGRGGQAYEQYF.

The V and J genes are TRBV5-1 and TRBJ2-3; the D gene is possibly TRBD2 (5 bases). The length of the CDR3 is 15 residues. Trimming removed 0 bases at V and 2 bases at J, with 10 bases between. Germline CDR1 and CDR2: SGHRS and YFSETQ. The CDR3 DNA reads TGCGCCAGCAGCTTGGAGAGCGGATCCACAGATACGCAGTATTTT. As protein: CASSLESGSTDTQYF.